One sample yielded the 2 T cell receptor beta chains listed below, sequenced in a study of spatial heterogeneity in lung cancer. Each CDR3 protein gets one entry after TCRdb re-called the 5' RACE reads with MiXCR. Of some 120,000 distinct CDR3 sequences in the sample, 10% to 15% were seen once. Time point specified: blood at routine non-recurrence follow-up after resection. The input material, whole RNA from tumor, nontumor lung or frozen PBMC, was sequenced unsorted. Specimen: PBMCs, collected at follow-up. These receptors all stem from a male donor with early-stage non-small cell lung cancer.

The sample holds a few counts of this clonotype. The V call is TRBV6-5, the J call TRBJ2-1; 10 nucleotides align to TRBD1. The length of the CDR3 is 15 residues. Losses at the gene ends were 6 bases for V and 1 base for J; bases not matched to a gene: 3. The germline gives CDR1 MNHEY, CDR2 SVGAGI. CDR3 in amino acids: CASRPGQGSYNEQFF. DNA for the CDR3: TGTGCCAGCAGGCCGGGACAGGGGTCCTACAATGAGCAGTTCTTC.

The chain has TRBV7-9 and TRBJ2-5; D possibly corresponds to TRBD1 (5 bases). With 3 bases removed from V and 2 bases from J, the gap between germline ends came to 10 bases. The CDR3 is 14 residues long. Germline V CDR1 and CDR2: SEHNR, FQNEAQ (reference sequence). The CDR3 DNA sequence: TGTGCCAGCAGCTTCAAGGACACACAAGAGACCCAGTACTTC. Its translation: CASSFKDTQETQYF.